The rows below give T cell receptor beta chains drawn from one sample of a study of blood T cell repertoires in COVID-19. TCRdb's copy holds only in-frame clones and misses some; the assay was immunoSEQ multiplex PCR. The table includes roughly 200,000 clones, about 91% detected once. Sequencing used peripheral blood. These receptors were taken from a man between 18 and 35 years old with active or convalescent COVID-19. CDR3s include the opening cysteine and the closing phenylalanine or tryptophan. A D gene is named only where the DNA matches it firmly. Expanded clones are given a class, and other clones once, few, many or no size at all.

v_gene: TRBV28; d_gene: TRBD1; j_gene: TRBJ1-6; abundance: once; CDR3aa: CASTSPLRTGDNSPLHF; CDR3nt: TGTGCCAGCACCTCTCCTCTCAGGACAGGGGATAATTCACCCCTCCACTTT
v_gene: TRBV5-5; d_gene: -; j_gene: TRBJ2-3; abundance: -; CDR3aa: CASRGAGSTDTQYF; CDR3nt: TGTGCCAGCAGGGGGGCAGGGAGCACAGATACGCAGTATTTT
v_gene: TRBV5-1; d_gene: TRBD1; j_gene: TRBJ2-7; abundance: -; CDR3aa: CASSPRTGTSIEQYF; CDR3nt: TGCGCCAGCAGCCCCAGGACAGGGACCTCTATCGAGCAGTACTTC
v_gene: TRBV28; d_gene: TRBD1; j_gene: TRBJ1-1; abundance: -; CDR3aa: CASIPPGGARVAFF; CDR3nt: TGTGCCAGCATCCCCCCAGGGGGCGCACGCGTAGCTTTCTTT
v_gene: TRBV27; d_gene: TRBD1; j_gene: TRBJ1-1; abundance: -; CDR3aa: CASSWYGTANTEAFF; CDR3nt: TGTGCCAGCAGTTGGTATGGGACAGCTAACACTGAAGCTTTCTTT
v_gene: TRBV15; d_gene: -; j_gene: TRBJ1-2; abundance: -; CDR3aa: CATSRDYGSGYGYTF; CDR3nt: TGTGCCACCAGCAGAGATTATGGCAGCGGCTATGGCTACACCTTC
v_gene: TRBV9; d_gene: -; j_gene: TRBJ1-4; abundance: -; CDR3aa: CASSVVAGDEKLFF; CDR3nt: TGTGCCAGCAGCGTTGTTGCAGGGGATGAAAAACTGTTTTTT
v_gene: TRBV30; d_gene: -; j_gene: TRBJ1-6; abundance: -; CDR3aa: CAWSVQGNSPLHF; CDR3nt: TGTGCCTGGAGTGTACAGGGAAATTCACCCCTCCACTTT
v_gene: TRBV19; d_gene: -; j_gene: TRBJ2-1; abundance: -; CDR3aa: CASSIQGSVGNEQFF; CDR3nt: TGTGCCAGTAGTATTCAGGGGTCGGTGGGCAATGAGCAGTTCTTC
v_gene: TRBV7-3; d_gene: TRBD2; j_gene: TRBJ2-1; abundance: once; CDR3aa: CASSLRLAGAGNEQFF; CDR3nt: TGTGCCAGCAGCTTACGACTAGCGGGAGCAGGCAATGAGCAGTTCTTC